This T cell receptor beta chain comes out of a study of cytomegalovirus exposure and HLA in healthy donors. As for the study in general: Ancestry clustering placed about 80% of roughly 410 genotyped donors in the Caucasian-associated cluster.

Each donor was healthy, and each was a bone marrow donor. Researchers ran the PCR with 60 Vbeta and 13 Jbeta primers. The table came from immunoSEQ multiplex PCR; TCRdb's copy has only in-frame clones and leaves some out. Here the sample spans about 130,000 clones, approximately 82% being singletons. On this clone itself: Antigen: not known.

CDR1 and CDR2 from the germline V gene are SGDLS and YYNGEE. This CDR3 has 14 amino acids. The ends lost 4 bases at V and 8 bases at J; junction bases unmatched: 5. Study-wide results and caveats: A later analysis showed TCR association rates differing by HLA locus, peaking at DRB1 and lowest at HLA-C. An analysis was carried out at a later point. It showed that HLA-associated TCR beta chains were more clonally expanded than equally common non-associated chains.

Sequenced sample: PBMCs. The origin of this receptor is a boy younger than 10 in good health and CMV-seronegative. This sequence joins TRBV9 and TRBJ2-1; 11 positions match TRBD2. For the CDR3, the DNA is TGTGCCAGCAGCTCTAGCGGGAGGAGTCATGAGCAGTTCTTC. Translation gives CASSSSGRSHEQFF.